Here is one T cell receptor (beta chain) with its context. What it recognizes is unknown. Germline V gene sequence: CDR1 SQVTM, CDR2 ANQGSEA. Trimming took 7 bases from V and 3 from J; bases not matched to a gene: 13. This CDR3 comprises 15 residues. The source of the sample is a study of read filtering for tumor transcriptome and immune sequencing. Findings and limits, study-wide: The sorted CD138-negative fraction was a mixed bone marrow immune population, not purified T cells.

Sampling of bone marrow took place during active disease in every patient. The library was built from around 0.4 ug RNA with molecular barcoded adaptors for alpha/delta and beta/gamma chains. TCRdb itself ran the reads through MiXCR, one entry per CDR3 protein. The data show about 130,000 distinct CDR3 sequences, 10% to 15% seen once. The chain employs TRBV29-1 and TRBJ2-3, with 7 bases matching TRBD1. This clonotype was obtained from a donor at least 40 years old with multiple myeloma. Specimen: a population of CD138-negative cells sorted from bone marrow. CDR3 sequence: CSAPRTGVGTDTQYF. Written as DNA, the CDR3 is TGCAGCGCTCCAAGGACAGGCGTCGGGACAGATACGCAGTATTTT.